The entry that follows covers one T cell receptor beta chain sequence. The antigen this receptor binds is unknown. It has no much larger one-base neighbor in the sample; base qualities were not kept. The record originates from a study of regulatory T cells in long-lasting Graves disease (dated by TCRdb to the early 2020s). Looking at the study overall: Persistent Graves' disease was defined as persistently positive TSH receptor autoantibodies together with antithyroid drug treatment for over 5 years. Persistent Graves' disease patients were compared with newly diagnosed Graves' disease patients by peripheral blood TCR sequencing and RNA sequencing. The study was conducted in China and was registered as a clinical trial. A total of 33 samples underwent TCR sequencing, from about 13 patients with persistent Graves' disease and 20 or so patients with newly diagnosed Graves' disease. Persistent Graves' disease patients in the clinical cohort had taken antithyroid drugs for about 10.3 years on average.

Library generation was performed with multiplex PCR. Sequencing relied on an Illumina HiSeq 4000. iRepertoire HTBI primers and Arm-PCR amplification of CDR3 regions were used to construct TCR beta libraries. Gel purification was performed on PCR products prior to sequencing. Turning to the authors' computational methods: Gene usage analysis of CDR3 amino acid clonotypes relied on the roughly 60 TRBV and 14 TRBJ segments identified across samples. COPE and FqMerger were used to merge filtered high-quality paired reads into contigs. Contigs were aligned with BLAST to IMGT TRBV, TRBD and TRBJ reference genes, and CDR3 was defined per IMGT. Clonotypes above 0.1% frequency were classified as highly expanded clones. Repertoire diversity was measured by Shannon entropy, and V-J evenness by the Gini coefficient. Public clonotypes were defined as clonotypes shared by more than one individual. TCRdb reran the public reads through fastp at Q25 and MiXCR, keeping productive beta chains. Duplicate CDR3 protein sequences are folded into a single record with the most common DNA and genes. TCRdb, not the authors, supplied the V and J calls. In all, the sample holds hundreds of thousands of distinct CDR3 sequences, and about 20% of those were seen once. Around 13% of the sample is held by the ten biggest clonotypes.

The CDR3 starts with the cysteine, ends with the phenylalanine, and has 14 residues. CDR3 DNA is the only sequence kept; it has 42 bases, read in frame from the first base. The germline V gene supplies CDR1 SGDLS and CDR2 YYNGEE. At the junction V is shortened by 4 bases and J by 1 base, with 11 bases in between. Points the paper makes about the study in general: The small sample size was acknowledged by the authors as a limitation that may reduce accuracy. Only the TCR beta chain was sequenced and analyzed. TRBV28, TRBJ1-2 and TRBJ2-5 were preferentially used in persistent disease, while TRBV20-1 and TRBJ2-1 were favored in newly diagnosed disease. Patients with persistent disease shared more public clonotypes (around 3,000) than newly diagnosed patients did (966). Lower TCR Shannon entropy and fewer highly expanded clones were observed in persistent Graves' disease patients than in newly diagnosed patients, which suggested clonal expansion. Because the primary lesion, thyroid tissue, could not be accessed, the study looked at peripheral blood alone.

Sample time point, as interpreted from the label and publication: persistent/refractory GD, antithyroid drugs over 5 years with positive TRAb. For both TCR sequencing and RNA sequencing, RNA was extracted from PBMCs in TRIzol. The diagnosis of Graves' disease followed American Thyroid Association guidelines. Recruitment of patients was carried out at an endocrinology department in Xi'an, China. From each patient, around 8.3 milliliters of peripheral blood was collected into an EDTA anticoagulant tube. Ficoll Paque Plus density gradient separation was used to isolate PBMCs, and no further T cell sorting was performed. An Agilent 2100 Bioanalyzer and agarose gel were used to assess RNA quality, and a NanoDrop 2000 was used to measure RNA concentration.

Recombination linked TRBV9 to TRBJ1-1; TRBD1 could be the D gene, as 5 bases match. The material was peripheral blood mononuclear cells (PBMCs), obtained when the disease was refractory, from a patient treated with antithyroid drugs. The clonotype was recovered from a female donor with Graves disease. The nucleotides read TGTGCCAGCAGCCTAACGACAGAGAACACTGAAGCTTTCTTT. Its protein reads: CASSLTTENTEAFF. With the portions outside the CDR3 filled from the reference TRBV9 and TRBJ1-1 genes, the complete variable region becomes DSGVTQTPKHLITATGQRVTLRCSPRSGDLSVYWYQQSLDQGLQFLIQYYNGEERAKGNILERFSAQQFPDLHSELNLSSLELGDSALYFCASSLTTENTEAFFGQGTRLTVV.